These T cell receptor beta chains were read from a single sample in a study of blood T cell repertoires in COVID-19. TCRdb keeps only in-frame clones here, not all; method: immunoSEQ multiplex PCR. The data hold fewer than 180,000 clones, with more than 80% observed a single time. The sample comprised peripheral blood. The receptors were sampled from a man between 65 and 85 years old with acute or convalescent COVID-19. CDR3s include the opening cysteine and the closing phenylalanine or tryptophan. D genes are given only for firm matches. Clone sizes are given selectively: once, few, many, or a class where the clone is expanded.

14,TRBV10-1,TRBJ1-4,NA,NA,CARRGSPTNEKLFF,TGCGCCCGCCGGGGGTCTCCAACTAATGAAAAACTGTTTTTT
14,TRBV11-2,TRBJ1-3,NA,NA,CASSLAVSGNTIYF,TGTGCCAGCAGCTTAGCGGTCTCTGGAAACACCATATATTTT
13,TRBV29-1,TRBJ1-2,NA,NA,CSVEETTAYGYTF,TGCAGCGTTGAAGAGACGACTGCCTATGGCTACACCTTC
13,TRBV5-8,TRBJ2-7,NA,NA,CASSLAGSHEQYF,TGTGCCAGCAGCTTGGCGGGGTCCCACGAGCAGTACTTC
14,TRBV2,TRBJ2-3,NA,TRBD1,CASRETTGQDTQYF,TGTGCCAGCAGGGAAACGACAGGGCAAGATACGCAGTATTTT
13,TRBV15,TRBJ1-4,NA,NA,CATSAPVREKLFF,TGTGCCACCAGCGCCCCAGTACGAGAAAAACTGTTTTTT
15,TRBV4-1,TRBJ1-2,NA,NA,CASSQDPEGFGGYTF,TGCGCCAGCAGCCAAGATCCGGAGGGGTTTGGTGGCTACACCTTC
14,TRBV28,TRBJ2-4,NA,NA,CATIQGRRRNIQYF,TGTGCCACCATCCAGGGGCGACGACGAAACATTCAGTACTTC
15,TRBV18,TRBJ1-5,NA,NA,CASSPANRDNQPQHF,TGTGCCAGCTCACCAGCTAACAGGGACAATCAGCCCCAGCATTTT
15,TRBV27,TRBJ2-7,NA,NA,CASSLPGTPPYEQYF,TGTGCCAGCAGTTTACCCGGGACTCCCCCCTACGAGCAGTACTTC
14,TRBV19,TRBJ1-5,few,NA,CASSIMPGGQPQHF,TGTGCCAGTAGTATTATGCCCGGCGGACAGCCCCAGCATTTT
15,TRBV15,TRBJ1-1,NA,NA,CATSREVEGGSEAFF,TGTGCCACCAGCAGAGAGGTGGAGGGGGGGTCTGAAGCTTTCTTT
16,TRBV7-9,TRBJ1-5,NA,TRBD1,CASSLGTGGTNQPQHF,TGTGCCAGCAGCTTAGGGACAGGGGGGACGAATCAGCCCCAGCATTTT
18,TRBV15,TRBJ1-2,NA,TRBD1,CATSRDRWRDRETDGYTF,TGTGCCACCAGCAGAGATCGTTGGCGGGACAGGGAAACGGATGGCTACACCTTC
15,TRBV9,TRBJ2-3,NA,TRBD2,CASSPSGGDTDTQYF,TGTGCCAGCAGCCCCAGCGGGGGAGACACAGATACGCAGTATTTT
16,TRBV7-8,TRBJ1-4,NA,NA,CASSLGTGSNGEKLFF,TGTGCCAGCAGCTTGGGAACAGGGTCTAACGGAGAAAAACTGTTTTTT
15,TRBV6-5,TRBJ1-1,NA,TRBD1,CASSLTGEWFTEAFF,TGTGCCAGCAGTTTAACAGGGGAATGGTTCACTGAAGCTTTCTTT
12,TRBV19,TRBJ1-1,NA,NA,CASMGIYTEAFF,TGTGCCAGTATGGGCATTTACACTGAAGCTTTCTTT
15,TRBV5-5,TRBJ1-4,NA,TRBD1,CASSFNRGTNEKLFF,TGTGCCAGCAGCTTTAACAGGGGTACTAATGAAAAACTGTTTTTT
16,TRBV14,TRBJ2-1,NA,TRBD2,CASSQVQTSGPNEQFF,TGTGCCAGCAGCCAAGTTCAGACTAGCGGGCCCAATGAGCAGTTCTTC
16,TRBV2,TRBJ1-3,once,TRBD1,CASRTAGTGGRNTIYF,TGTGCCAGCAGGACTGCCGGGACAGGGGGCAGAAACACCATATATTTT
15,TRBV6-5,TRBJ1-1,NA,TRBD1,CASSFRGQTNTEAFF,TGTGCCAGCAGTTTCAGGGGACAGACGAACACTGAAGCTTTCTTT
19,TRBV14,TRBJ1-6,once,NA,CASSLTYQGFFGLDSPLHF,TGTGCCAGCAGCCTTACATATCAGGGCTTTTTTGGGCTCGATTCACCCCTCCACTTT
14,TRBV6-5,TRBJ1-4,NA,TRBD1,CASSYRTGGEKLFF,TGTGCCAGCAGTTACCGGACAGGGGGTGAAAAACTGTTTTTT
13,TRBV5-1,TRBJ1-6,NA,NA,CASSLEGNSPLHF,TGCGCCAGCAGCTTGGAGGGGAATTCACCCCTCCACTTT
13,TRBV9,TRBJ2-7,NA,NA,CASSTGTAGEQYF,TGTGCCAGCAGCACCGGGACAGCGGGCGAGCAGTACTTC
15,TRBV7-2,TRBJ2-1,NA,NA,CASSPGVSSYNEQFF,TGTGCCAGCAGCCCCGGGGTCAGCTCCTACAATGAGCAGTTCTTC
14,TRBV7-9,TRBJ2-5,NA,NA,CASSRWTDQETQYF,TGTGCCAGCAGCCGCTGGACAGACCAAGAGACCCAGTACTTC
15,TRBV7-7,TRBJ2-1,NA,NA,CASSPGSGSYNEQFF,TGTGCTAGCAGCCCTGGCAGTGGCTCCTACAATGAGCAGTTCTTC
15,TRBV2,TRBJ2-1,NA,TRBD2,CASSEASGGANEQFF,TGTGCCAGCAGTGAAGCTAGCGGGGGGGCGAATGAGCAGTTCTTC
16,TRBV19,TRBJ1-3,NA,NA,CASSISGAYSGNTIYF,TGTGCCAGTAGTATAAGCGGAGCTTACTCTGGAAACACCATATATTTT
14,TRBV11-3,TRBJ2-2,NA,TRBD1,CASSGTGPTGELFF,TGTGCCAGCAGCGGGACAGGACCCACCGGGGAGCTGTTTTTT
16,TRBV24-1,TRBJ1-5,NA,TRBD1,CATSDPGQASNQPQHF,TGTGCCACCAGTGACCCGGGACAGGCCAGCAATCAGCCCCAGCATTTT
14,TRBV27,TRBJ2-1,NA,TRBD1,CASRTGTGYNEQFF,TGTGCCAGCCGGACCGGGACAGGCTACAATGAGCAGTTCTTC
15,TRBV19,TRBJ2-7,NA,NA,CASSISPGVPYEQYF,TGTGCCAGTAGTATCTCTCCAGGGGTTCCCTACGAGCAGTACTTC
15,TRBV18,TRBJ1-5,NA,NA,CASSPDGRENQPQHF,TGTGCCAGCTCACCAGACGGGAGGGAGAATCAGCCCCAGCATTTT
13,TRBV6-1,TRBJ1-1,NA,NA,CASSEQTGVGAFF,TGTGCCAGCAGTGAACAAACAGGAGTCGGGGCTTTCTTT